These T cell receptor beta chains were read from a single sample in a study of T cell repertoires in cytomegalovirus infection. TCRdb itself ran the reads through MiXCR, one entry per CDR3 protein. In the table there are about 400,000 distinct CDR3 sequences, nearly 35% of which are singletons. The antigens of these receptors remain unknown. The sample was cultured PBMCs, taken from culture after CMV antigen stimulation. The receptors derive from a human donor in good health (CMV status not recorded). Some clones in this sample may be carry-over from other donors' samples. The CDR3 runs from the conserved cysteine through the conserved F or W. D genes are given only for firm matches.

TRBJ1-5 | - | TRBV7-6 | CASSLAAGHGVPSNQPQHF
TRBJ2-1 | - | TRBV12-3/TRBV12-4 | CASRRVASFYNEQFF
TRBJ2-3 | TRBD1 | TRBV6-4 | CASSVTGGVDTQYF
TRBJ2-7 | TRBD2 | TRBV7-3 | CASSLGTSRLYEQYF
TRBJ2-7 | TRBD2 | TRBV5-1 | CASSLAGIPYEQYF
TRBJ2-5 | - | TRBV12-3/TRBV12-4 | CASSFGQRQETQYF
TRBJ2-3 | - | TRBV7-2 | CASSRAGLSTDTQYF
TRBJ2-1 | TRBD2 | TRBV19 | CASSATSGTYNEQFF
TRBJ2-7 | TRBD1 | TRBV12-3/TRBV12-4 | CASVPGQGTYEQYF
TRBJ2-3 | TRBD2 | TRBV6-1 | CASRREGSDTQYF
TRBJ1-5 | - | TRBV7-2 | CASSTNKNSNQPQHF
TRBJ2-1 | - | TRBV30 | CAWTSKLKSNEQFF
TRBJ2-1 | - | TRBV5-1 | CASSAMSIEGGGEQFF
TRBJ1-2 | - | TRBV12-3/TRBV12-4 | CASSLAQVNGYTF
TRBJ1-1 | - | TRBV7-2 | CASSRGGGGSTEAFF
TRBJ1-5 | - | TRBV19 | CASSPRDANQPQHF
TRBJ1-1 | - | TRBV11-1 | CASSFSGFRPEAFF
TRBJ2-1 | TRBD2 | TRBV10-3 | CAISGLAGVDEQFF
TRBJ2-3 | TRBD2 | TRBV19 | CASTNLLAGGTDTQYF
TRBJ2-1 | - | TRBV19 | CASSIDSRYEQFF
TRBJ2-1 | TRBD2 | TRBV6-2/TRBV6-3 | CASSYGTSNYNEQFF
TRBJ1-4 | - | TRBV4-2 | CASSQGAFSEKLFF
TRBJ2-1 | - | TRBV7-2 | CASSLGSYNEQFF
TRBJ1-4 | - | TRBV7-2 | CASSLDSLGEKLFF
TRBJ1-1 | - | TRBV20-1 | CSAQEGSGNTEAFF
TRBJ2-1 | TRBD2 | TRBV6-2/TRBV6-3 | CASSYPLTSGVPNNYNEQFF
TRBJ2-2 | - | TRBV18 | CASSPPSTGELFF
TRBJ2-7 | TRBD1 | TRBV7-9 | CASSRGQGTLYYEQYF
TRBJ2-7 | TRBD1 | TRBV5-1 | CASSFQGQDYEQYF
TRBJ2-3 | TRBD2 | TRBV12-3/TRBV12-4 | CASSSQTSGSTDTQYF
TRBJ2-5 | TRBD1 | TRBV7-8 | CASSPRTGNLQETQYF
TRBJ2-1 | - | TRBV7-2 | CASSLVGGMSYNEQFF
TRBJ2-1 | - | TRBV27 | CASSLIQTRALEQFF
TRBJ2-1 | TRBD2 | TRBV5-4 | CASSLAAGTSGRGEQFF
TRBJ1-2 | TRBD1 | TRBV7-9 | CASSKGTVDYGYTF
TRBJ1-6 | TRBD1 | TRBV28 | CASSLAGTGINSPLHF
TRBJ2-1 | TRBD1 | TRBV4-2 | CASSQGSGQDNEQFF
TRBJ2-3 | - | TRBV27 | CASSLIIPAPEDTQYF
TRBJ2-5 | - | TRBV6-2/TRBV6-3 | CASKLRGQETQYF
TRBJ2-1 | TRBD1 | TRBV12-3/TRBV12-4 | CASSIRDRSYNEQFF
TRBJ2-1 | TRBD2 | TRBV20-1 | CSARRLAGGRAYNEQFF
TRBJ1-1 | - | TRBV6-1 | CASRRSRGTEAFF
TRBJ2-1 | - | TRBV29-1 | CSAHVSYEQFF
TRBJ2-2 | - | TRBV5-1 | CASSSPGNTGELFF
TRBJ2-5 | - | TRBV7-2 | CASSLDYRKETQYF
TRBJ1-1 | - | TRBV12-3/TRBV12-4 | CASSLGGLRRAFF
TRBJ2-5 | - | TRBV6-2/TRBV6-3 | CASSYVASGETQYF
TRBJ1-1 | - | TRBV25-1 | CASAAGMNTEAFF
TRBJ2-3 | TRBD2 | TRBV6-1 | CASSSGLAVYTDTQYF
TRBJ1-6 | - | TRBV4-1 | CASSQDAPSYNSPLHF
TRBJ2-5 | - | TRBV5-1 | CASSLVTTAQETQYF
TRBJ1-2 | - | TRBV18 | CASSPRSGDYGYTF
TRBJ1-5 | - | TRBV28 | CASSSSQGGNQPQHF
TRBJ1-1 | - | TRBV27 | CATNPPGGGTEAFF
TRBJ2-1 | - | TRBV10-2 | CASSDGRPGYNEQFF